These T cell receptor beta chains were read from a single sample in a study of shared clonotypes between healthy human individuals. TCRdb's table, derived via immunoSEQ multiplex PCR, lists solely in-frame clones and lacks some. The table lists about half a million clones, around 85% of them singletons. Material: PBMCs. The receptors were gathered from a woman in her forties in good health. Some clones in this sample may be carry-over from other donors' samples. Both conserved end residues are part of each CDR3. A D gene is named only where the DNA matches it firmly. Rows give clone size only sometimes, using once, few, many, or a class for an expanded clone.

CDR3 DNA	CDR3 protein	D gene	J gene	clone size	V gene
TGTGCCTGGACCGGGGGAAACTATGGCTACACCTTC	CAWTGGNYGYTF	.	TRBJ1-2	.	TRBV30
TGTGCCAGTAGCCTTAGCGGGAGGACAGATACGCAGTATTTT	CASSLSGRTDTQYF	TRBD2	TRBJ2-3	.	TRBV19
TGTGCCAGCAGCTTAGCGCCGGGTACAGACTTCGCCTACGAGCAGTACTTC	CASSLAPGTDFAYEQYF	.	TRBJ2-7	.	TRBV7-9
TGTGCCAGCACCCCAGGGACAGGGGAAGATCAGCCCCAGCATTTT	CASTPGTGEDQPQHF	TRBD1	TRBJ1-5	.	TRBV28
TGTGCCAGCAGCTTAGCACTAGCGGGGCCCAATGAGCAGTTCTTC	CASSLALAGPNEQFF	TRBD2	TRBJ2-1	once	TRBV7-2
TGTGCCAGCAGCTTAGCGGGGCGGTTACGCTACAATGAGCAGTTCTTC	CASSLAGRLRYNEQFF	.	TRBJ2-1	.	TRBV7-8
TGTGCCAGCAGCCCAGGGGCTGGCTACACCTTC	CASSPGAGYTF	.	TRBJ1-2	many	TRBV7-2
TGCGCCAGCAGCTTGTCGGACCCAACTAACACTGAAGCTTTCTTT	CASSLSDPTNTEAFF	.	TRBJ1-1	.	TRBV5-1
TGTGCCAGCAGCTCCCGACTAGCGGGTTTCACAGATACGCAGTATTTT	CASSSRLAGFTDTQYF	TRBD2	TRBJ2-3	.	TRBV11-2
TGCGCCAGCAGCTTGGCCCGGGACAGGGGGAGCGAGCAGTACTTC	CASSLARDRGSEQYF	TRBD1	TRBJ2-7	.	TRBV5-1
TGTGCCAGAAGCTTGCCCAACACCTCCTACAATGAGCAGTTCTTC	CARSLPNTSYNEQFF	.	TRBJ2-1	many	TRBV5-3
TGTGCCAGCAGCTTAGCGCCCGGGGGCGATAAGACCCAGTACTTC	CASSLAPGGDKTQYF	.	TRBJ2-5	many	TRBV7-7
TGTGCCAGCGCCTCCGGGGCGGGAGGGCCCTATGAGCAGTTCTTC	CASASGAGGPYEQFF	TRBD2	TRBJ2-1	few	TRBV6-1
TGTGCCAGCAGTCCTCCCAGCGGGCTCAATCAGCCCCAGCATTTT	CASSPPSGLNQPQHF	.	TRBJ1-5	.	TRBV6-1
TGCGCCAGCAGCTTACTAGCGGGGTCCACAGATACGCAGTATTTT	CASSLLAGSTDTQYF	TRBD2	TRBJ2-3	.	TRBV5-1
TGTGCCATCAGGACGGGACTAGCGGGAGTAAGCACCGGGGAGCTGTTTTTT	CAIRTGLAGVSTGELFF	TRBD2	TRBJ2-2	.	TRBV10-3
TGTGCCAGCTCACCACCTGGTAGCGGGAGGATCTACGAGCAGTACTTC	CASSPPGSGRIYEQYF	TRBD2	TRBJ2-7	.	TRBV18
TGTGCCAGCTCACCCCCCCCATGGGGGCTTTTTATGAACACTGAAGCTTTCTTT	CASSPPPWGLFMNTEAFF	.	TRBJ1-1	.	TRBV18
TGTGCCAGTAGTCTAGCCGGGACAGCCCCCCAGCAGCCCCAGCATTTT	CASSLAGTAPQQPQHF	TRBD1	TRBJ1-5	.	TRBV19
TGTGCCAGCAGCAAAAAAGGGGTCTCTGGGGCCAACGTCCTGACTTTC	CASSKKGVSGANVLTF	.	TRBJ2-6	.	TRBV7-2
TGTGCCAGCAGGTCCGGGAGGCACACCGGGGAGCTGTTTTTT	CASRSGRHTGELFF	TRBD2	TRBJ2-2	.	TRBV7-2
TGTGCCAGCAGCGTAGACAGCGGGAGCTACGAGCAGTACTTC	CASSVDSGSYEQYF	TRBD2	TRBJ2-7	.	TRBV9
TGTGCCAGCAGCCCAGGGGACAACTACAATGAGCAGTTCTTC	CASSPGDNYNEQFF	.	TRBJ2-1	.	TRBV11-3
TGTGCCAGCAGCTTGGACTCGGAGACCCAGTACTTC	CASSLDSETQYF	.	TRBJ2-5	.	TRBV5-5
TGTGCCATCAGTGAGCCGCAGGGGGCCAACGGCTATGGCTACACCTTC	CAISEPQGANGYGYTF	TRBD1	TRBJ1-2	.	TRBV10-3
TGTGCCAGCAGTTCGCCGGGACACCCACGGTCTGGCTACACCTTC	CASSSPGHPRSGYTF	.	TRBJ1-2	.	TRBV28
TGTGCCTGGAGTGTACAACTAGCGGGAGACGAGCAGTACTTC	CAWSVQLAGDEQYF	TRBD2	TRBJ2-7	few	TRBV30
TGCGCCAGCAGCTTCCAGGGAGAGACCCAGTACTTC	CASSFQGETQYF	.	TRBJ2-5	.	TRBV5-1
TGTGCCAGCTTATCGAGAGGGGGCGACGCCTACGAGCAGTACTTC	CASLSRGGDAYEQYF	TRBD1	TRBJ2-7	.	TRBV28
TGTGCCAGCAGCTTATGGGGAAGCGCCGGGGAGCTGTTTTTT	CASSLWGSAGELFF	.	TRBJ2-2	.	TRBV7-3
TGTGCCAGCTCACCACTCACGGGCAAAGTCGGCGAGCAGTACTTC	CASSPLTGKVGEQYF	.	TRBJ2-7	many	TRBV18
TGTGCCAGCAGTCCTGCCGTCGGACAGGCATACTATGGCTACACCTTC	CASSPAVGQAYYGYTF	TRBD1	TRBJ1-2	.	TRBV28
TGTGCCAGCAGTCCAGGGACAGTTAATGAAAAACTGTTTTTT	CASSPGTVNEKLFF	TRBD1	TRBJ1-4	.	TRBV6-6
TGTGCCACCAGCAGAGGGGAAGCGGGAGTTCGCGAGCAGTACTTC	CATSRGEAGVREQYF	TRBD2	TRBJ2-7	.	TRBV15